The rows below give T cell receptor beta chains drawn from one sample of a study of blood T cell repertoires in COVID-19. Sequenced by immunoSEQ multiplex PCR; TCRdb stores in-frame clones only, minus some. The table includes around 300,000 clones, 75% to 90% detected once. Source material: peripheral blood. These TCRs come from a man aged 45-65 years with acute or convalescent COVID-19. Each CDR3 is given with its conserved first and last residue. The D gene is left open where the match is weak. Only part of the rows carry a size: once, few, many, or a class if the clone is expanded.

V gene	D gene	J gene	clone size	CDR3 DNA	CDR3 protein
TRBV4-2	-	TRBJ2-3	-	TGTGCCAGCAGCCAGGTAGTAAGCCCGGGTGATACGCAGTATTTT	CASSQVVSPGDTQYF
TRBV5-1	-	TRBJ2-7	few	TGCGCCAGTTCGGACAGTAGGGAGCAGTACTTC	CASSDSREQYF
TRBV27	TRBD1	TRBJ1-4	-	TGTGCCAGCAGTTTGGGCTTACAGGGGGCTAATGAAAAACTGTTTTTT	CASSLGLQGANEKLFF
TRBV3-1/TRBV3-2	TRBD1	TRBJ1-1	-	TGTGCCAGCAGCCGCAACGACAGGGGACCGAACACTGAAGCTTTCTTT	CASSRNDRGPNTEAFF
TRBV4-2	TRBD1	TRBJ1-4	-	TGTGCCAGCAGCGGCCCCGGGACAGCGGCTGAAAAACTGTTTTTT	CASSGPGTAAEKLFF
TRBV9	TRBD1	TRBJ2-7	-	TGTGCCAGCAGCCCGGGACAGGCCAGCTACGAGCAGTACTTC	CASSPGQASYEQYF
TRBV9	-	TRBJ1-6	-	TGTGCCAGCAGCCCCCAGGACAGCTTCTCCTATAATTCACCCCTCCACTTT	CASSPQDSFSYNSPLHF
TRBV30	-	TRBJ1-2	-	TGTGCCTGGAATGATGGCACCTATGGCTACACCTTC	CAWNDGTYGYTF
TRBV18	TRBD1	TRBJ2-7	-	TGTGCCAGCTCACCATTCGGACAGGGTCAGCGGTCCTCCTACGAGCAGTACTTC	CASSPFGQGQRSSYEQYF
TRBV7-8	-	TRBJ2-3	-	TGTGCCAGCAGCCCTCAGGGAAGCACAGATACGCAGTATTTT	CASSPQGSTDTQYF
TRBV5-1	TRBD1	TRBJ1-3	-	TGCGCCAGCAGCCCAACAACAGGGGGCATTGGAAACACCATATATTTT	CASSPTTGGIGNTIYF
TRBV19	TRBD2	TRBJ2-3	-	TGTGCCAGTAGTGCCGAGCGGGGGGCCACAGATACGCAGTATTTT	CASSAERGATDTQYF
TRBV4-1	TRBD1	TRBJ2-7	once	TGCGCCAGCACCCCTGTGTGGGACAGCTCCTACGAGCAGTACTTC	CASTPVWDSSYEQYF
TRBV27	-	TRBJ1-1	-	TGTGCCAGCAGTTTATCGGGGGGGAACACTGAAGCTTTCTTT	CASSLSGGNTEAFF
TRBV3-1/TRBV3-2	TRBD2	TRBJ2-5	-	TGTGCCAGCAGCCAAGGAACTAGCGGGGGCCGAGGGGAGACCCAGTACTTC	CASSQGTSGGRGETQYF
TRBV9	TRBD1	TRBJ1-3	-	TGTGCCAGCAGCGTAGAGGGACAGGGAGGCCTTTCTGGAAACACCATATATTTT	CASSVEGQGGLSGNTIYF
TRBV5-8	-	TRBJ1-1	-	TGTGCCAGCAGCTTGGCAGGCTACACTGAAGCTTTCTTT	CASSLAGYTEAFF
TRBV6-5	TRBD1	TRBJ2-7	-	TGTGCCAGCAGTTACGCAAGCTGGGACAGGGTAGGCGAGCAGTACTTC	CASSYASWDRVGEQYF
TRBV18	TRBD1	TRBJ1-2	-	TGTGCCAGCTCGCGACAGGGGAACTATGGCTACACCTTC	CASSRQGNYGYTF
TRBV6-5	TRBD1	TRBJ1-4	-	TGTGCCAGCAGCCGGACAGGGGATGAAAAACTGTTTTTT	CASSRTGDEKLFF
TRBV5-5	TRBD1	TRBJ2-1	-	TGTGCCAGCAGCACCGGGACAGCTTACAATGAGCAGTTCTTC	CASSTGTAYNEQFF
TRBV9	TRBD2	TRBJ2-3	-	TGTGCCAGCAGCTTGGCCACTAGCGGGGGATTGGATACGCAGTATTTT	CASSLATSGGLDTQYF
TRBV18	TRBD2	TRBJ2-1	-	TGTGCCAGCTCACCATTAGCGGGTAGCTCCTACAATGAGCAGTTCTTC	CASSPLAGSSYNEQFF
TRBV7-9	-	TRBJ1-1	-	TGTGCCAGCAGCATAGGTACGAGGGCTGAAGCTTTCTTT	CASSIGTRAEAFF
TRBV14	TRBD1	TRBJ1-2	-	TGTGCCAGCAGCCGCCGACAGGGAGATGGCTACACCTTC	CASSRRQGDGYTF
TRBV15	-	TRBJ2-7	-	TGTGCCACCAGCAGAGCTGCCGGCTCCTACGAGCAGTACTTC	CATSRAAGSYEQYF
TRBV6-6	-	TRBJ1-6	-	TGTGCCAGCAGTCAATTCAGGAAGTCGGCCCCAGGCCACCAAAAGTTTAATTCACCCCTCCACTTT	CASSQFRKSAPGHQKFNSPLHF
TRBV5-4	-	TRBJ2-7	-	TGTGCCAGCAGCTTGGGGGAGGGGGGCGACGAGCAGTACTTC	CASSLGEGGDEQYF
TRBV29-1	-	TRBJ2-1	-	TGCAGCGTTGAAGGGGAGCCCCTTCACTACAATGAGCAGTTCTTC	CSVEGEPLHYNEQFF
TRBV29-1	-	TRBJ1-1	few	TGCAGCGCCTGGAGGGAGTTTAACACTGAAGCTTTCTTT	CSAWREFNTEAFF
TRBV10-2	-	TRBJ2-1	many	TGCGCCAGCAGGGAGACTAATGAGCAGTTCTTC	CASRETNEQFF
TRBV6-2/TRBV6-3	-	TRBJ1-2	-	TGTGCCAGCAGTTATTTCAGGGGCTACACCTTC	CASSYFRGYTF
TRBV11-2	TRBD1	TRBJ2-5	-	TGTGCCAGCAGCTTGGGGCCGGGACAGGAACGTCTGGGAGAGACCCAGTACTTC	CASSLGPGQERLGETQYF
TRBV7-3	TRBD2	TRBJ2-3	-	TGTGCCAGCAGCTTAACTACTAGCGGGGGTATTGGTACGCAGTATTTT	CASSLTTSGGIGTQYF
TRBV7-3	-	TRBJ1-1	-	TGTGCCAGCAGCTTAATAGGGGGGAACACTGAAGCTTTCTTT	CASSLIGGNTEAFF
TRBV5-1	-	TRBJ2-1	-	TGCGCCAGCAGCTTGGACAGCTACAATGAGCAGTTCTTC	CASSLDSYNEQFF
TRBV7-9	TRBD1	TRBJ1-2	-	TGTGCCAGCAGCCAAGCCGACCTGACAGGGCGGTATGGCTACACCTTC	CASSQADLTGRYGYTF
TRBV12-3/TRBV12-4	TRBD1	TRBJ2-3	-	TGTGCCAGCAGCGAAAAGACAGGGTCAACGCAGTATTTT	CASSEKTGSTQYF
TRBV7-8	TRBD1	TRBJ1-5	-	TGTGCCAGCAGCTTCGACAGGGCGAGCAATCAGCCCCAGCATTTT	CASSFDRASNQPQHF
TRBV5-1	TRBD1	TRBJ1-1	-	TGCGCCAGCAGCGACAGGGGGCTTTTGCAAGCTTTCTTT	CASSDRGLLQAFF